Listed below are T cell receptor beta chains from one sample, sequenced in a study of CD4 T cells in relation to SARS-CoV-2 and coronaviruses. Repertoires were generated with immunoSEQ multiplex PCR, while TCRdb's copy carries only in-frame clones and drops some. The profile covers 25,000 to 30,000 clones, with about 70% appearing a single time and roughly 25% taken by the ten largest. These TCRs are of unknown antigen specificity. The sample taken for sequencing was CD4+ T cells from PBMCs, cultured in vitro. These receptors were obtained from a human donor in good health. CDR3s include the opening cysteine and the closing phenylalanine or tryptophan. Each record gives: J gene, V gene, clone size, D gene, CDR3 DNA, CDR3 protein. D genes are given only for firm matches. Only part of the rows carry a size: once, few, many, or a class if the clone is expanded.

j_call: TRBJ1-3
v_call: TRBV2
clone_size: few
d_call: TRBD1
cdr3_nt: TGTGCCAGCAGTGACGGACAGGGTGTCGGAAACACCATATATTTT
cdr3_aa: CASSDGQGVGNTIYF

j_call: TRBJ1-3
v_call: TRBV9
clone_size: NA
d_call: NA
cdr3_nt: TGTGCCAGCAGCGTAGAGGGGAACACCATATATTTT
cdr3_aa: CASSVEGNTIYF

j_call: TRBJ2-6
v_call: TRBV11-2
clone_size: NA
d_call: TRBD1
cdr3_nt: TGTGCCAGCAGCATCTCGACAGGGGACCGCTCTGGGGCCAACGTCCTGACTTTC
cdr3_aa: CASSISTGDRSGANVLTF

j_call: TRBJ2-3
v_call: TRBV19
clone_size: NA
d_call: TRBD2
cdr3_nt: TGTGCCAGTAGTACGGGACTAGCGGGGGAACGGATTAATACGCAGTATTTT
cdr3_aa: CASSTGLAGERINTQYF

j_call: TRBJ1-2
v_call: TRBV30
clone_size: few
d_call: NA
cdr3_nt: TGTGCCTGGGCACCGGGCCCCTATGGCTACACCTTC
cdr3_aa: CAWAPGPYGYTF

j_call: TRBJ1-5
v_call: TRBV19
clone_size: NA
d_call: NA
cdr3_nt: TGTGCCAGTAGCATCATACCGGACTTGAGCAATCAGCCCCAGCATTTT
cdr3_aa: CASSIIPDLSNQPQHF

j_call: TRBJ1-2
v_call: TRBV7-8
clone_size: NA
d_call: TRBD1
cdr3_nt: TGTGCCAGCAGCTTAGAGGGACAGACTAACTATGGCTACACCTTC
cdr3_aa: CASSLEGQTNYGYTF

j_call: TRBJ2-5
v_call: TRBV5-1
clone_size: once
d_call: NA
cdr3_nt: TGCGCCAGCAGCTTGGGTCACGAGACCCAGTACTTC
cdr3_aa: CASSLGHETQYF

j_call: TRBJ1-2
v_call: TRBV5-1
clone_size: NA
d_call: NA
cdr3_nt: TGCGCCAGCAGCTTAGAGCGGGGCTATGGCTACACCTTC
cdr3_aa: CASSLERGYGYTF

j_call: TRBJ1-1
v_call: TRBV4-3
clone_size: NA
d_call: NA
cdr3_nt: TGCGCCAGCAGCGCATATACCGCAGGACCCAACACTGAAGCTTTCTTT
cdr3_aa: CASSAYTAGPNTEAFF

j_call: TRBJ1-4
v_call: TRBV7-8
clone_size: NA
d_call: TRBD1
cdr3_nt: TGTGCCAGCAGCATGCCCGGGACAGGGCTGGAAAAACTGTTTTTT
cdr3_aa: CASSMPGTGLEKLFF

j_call: TRBJ2-5
v_call: TRBV7-7
clone_size: NA
d_call: NA
cdr3_nt: TGTGCTAGCAGCTTAGCGAACAGGGCTGGAGAGACCCAGTACTTC
cdr3_aa: CASSLANRAGETQYF

j_call: TRBJ1-1
v_call: TRBV3-1/TRBV3-2
clone_size: NA
d_call: NA
cdr3_nt: TGTGCCAGCAGCAAGGTAGGGGGGGACACTGAAGCTTTCTTT
cdr3_aa: CASSKVGGDTEAFF

j_call: TRBJ1-2
v_call: TRBV27
clone_size: NA
d_call: NA
cdr3_nt: TGTGCCAGCAGAACCACGGGGGACTATGGCTACACCTTC
cdr3_aa: CASRTTGDYGYTF

j_call: TRBJ1-2
v_call: TRBV5-1
clone_size: NA
d_call: NA
cdr3_nt: TGCGCCAGCAGCCCAACCGGGCGGGGAGGAGGTGGTTCTAACTATGGCTACACCTTC
cdr3_aa: CASSPTGRGGGGSNYGYTF

j_call: TRBJ2-3
v_call: TRBV9
clone_size: NA
d_call: NA
cdr3_nt: TGTGCCAGCAGCGTAGACTGGGGGGACACAGATACGCAGTATTTT
cdr3_aa: CASSVDWGDTDTQYF

j_call: TRBJ1-2
v_call: TRBV9
clone_size: NA
d_call: NA
cdr3_nt: TGTGCCAGCAGCGTAGGGGGGGGGTTAGGCTATGGCTACACCTTC
cdr3_aa: CASSVGGGLGYGYTF

j_call: TRBJ1-3
v_call: TRBV28
clone_size: NA
d_call: NA
cdr3_nt: TGTGCCAGCATCCCCAGTTCCTTGTTTTCCTCTGGAAACACCATATATTTT
cdr3_aa: CASIPSSLFSSGNTIYF

j_call: TRBJ2-4
v_call: TRBV19
clone_size: NA
d_call: TRBD2
cdr3_nt: TGTGCCAGTAGTACGGCCGGGACTAGCGGTGGCAAGATTCAGTACTTC
cdr3_aa: CASSTAGTSGGKIQYF

j_call: TRBJ1-4
v_call: TRBV2
clone_size: NA
d_call: NA
cdr3_nt: TGTGCCAGCAGTGGTGGGGAAAAACTGTTTTTT
cdr3_aa: CASSGGEKLFF

j_call: TRBJ1-3
v_call: TRBV7-2
clone_size: NA
d_call: NA
cdr3_nt: TGTGCCAGCAGCGCCCCGAACTTTCCTGGAAACACCATATATTTT
cdr3_aa: CASSAPNFPGNTIYF

j_call: TRBJ2-3
v_call: TRBV3-1/TRBV3-2
clone_size: NA
d_call: TRBD2
cdr3_nt: TGTGCCAGCAGCCCAAGCGGGGTCAGCACAGATACGCAGTATTTT
cdr3_aa: CASSPSGVSTDTQYF

j_call: TRBJ2-3
v_call: TRBV5-6
clone_size: NA
d_call: NA
cdr3_nt: TGTGCCAGCAGCTTGGCGGGTGTCCCAGATACGCAGTATTTT
cdr3_aa: CASSLAGVPDTQYF

j_call: TRBJ1-1
v_call: TRBV19
clone_size: NA
d_call: NA
cdr3_nt: TGTGCCAGTAGTATGAGGGACGCTGAAGCTTTCTTT
cdr3_aa: CASSMRDAEAFF

j_call: TRBJ1-4
v_call: TRBV6-5
clone_size: NA
d_call: TRBD1
cdr3_nt: TGTGCCGCAGGCGACAGGGGAGGGACTAATGAAAAACTGTTTTTT
cdr3_aa: CAAGDRGGTNEKLFF

j_call: TRBJ1-5
v_call: TRBV10-2
clone_size: few
d_call: NA
cdr3_nt: TGCGCCAGCAGCGACTTCAATCAGCCCCAGCATTTT
cdr3_aa: CASSDFNQPQHF

j_call: TRBJ1-1
v_call: TRBV28
clone_size: few
d_call: TRBD1
cdr3_nt: TGTGCCAGCAGTTTACCGGACAGGGGTAATGAAGCTTTCTTT
cdr3_aa: CASSLPDRGNEAFF

j_call: TRBJ2-3
v_call: TRBV19
clone_size: NA
d_call: NA
cdr3_nt: TGTGCCAGTAGTAGGGCCCCCGACAGGAGCACAGATACGCAGTATTTT
cdr3_aa: CASSRAPDRSTDTQYF

j_call: TRBJ2-3
v_call: TRBV18
clone_size: NA
d_call: TRBD2
cdr3_nt: TGTGCCAGCTCACCAGCGGAGCGGGAGGCCCGCACAGATACGCAGTATTTT
cdr3_aa: CASSPAEREARTDTQYF

j_call: TRBJ2-3
v_call: TRBV29-1
clone_size: NA
d_call: TRBD2
cdr3_nt: TGCAGCGTTGAGGGAGGGAGCGAAGTTCTAGATACGCAGTATTTT
cdr3_aa: CSVEGGSEVLDTQYF

j_call: TRBJ2-3
v_call: TRBV6-2/TRBV6-3
clone_size: NA
d_call: NA
cdr3_nt: TGTGCCAGCAGTTACAGATTCGGGAGCCATGAAAAAGATACGCAGTATTTT
cdr3_aa: CASSYRFGSHEKDTQYF

j_call: TRBJ2-7
v_call: TRBV11-2
clone_size: NA
d_call: NA
cdr3_nt: TGTGCCAGCAGTCGGGGGAATACCCAGGCTTACGAGCAGTACTTC
cdr3_aa: CASSRGNTQAYEQYF

j_call: TRBJ2-2
v_call: TRBV25-1
clone_size: NA
d_call: NA
cdr3_nt: TGTGCCAGCAGGTTCGACCCACTACATGAGGAGCTGTTTTTT
cdr3_aa: CASRFDPLHEELFF

j_call: TRBJ1-3
v_call: TRBV7-2
clone_size: NA
d_call: NA
cdr3_nt: TGTGCCAGCAGCCCGTGGACGGGAAGCTCTGGAAACACCATATATTTT
cdr3_aa: CASSPWTGSSGNTIYF

j_call: TRBJ1-1
v_call: TRBV10-3
clone_size: NA
d_call: NA
cdr3_nt: TGTGCCATCAGTGCCATGTCAGGGACGAACACTGAAGCTTTCTTT
cdr3_aa: CAISAMSGTNTEAFF